The 2 T cell receptor beta chains in this list originate from one sample, sequenced in a study of T cell repertoires in cytomegalovirus infection (dated 2019 in TCRdb). Sequencing took place on an Illumina HiSeq 1500. TCRdb reprocessing: public reads trimmed at Q25 with fastp, clones called with MiXCR, in-frame beta chains kept. Rows with a matching CDR3 protein are joined into one entry that keeps the most common DNA and genes. The sample table lists hundreds of thousands of distinct CDR3 sequences, about 11% of them with a count of one. The ten largest clones take up roughly 10% of the sample. Sequenced: PBMCs. The source is a human donor in good health (CMV status not recorded). Some clones in this sample may be carry-over from other donors' samples.

This clonotype was picked up a small number of times. CDR3 nucleotide sequence: TGCAGTGCTAGGCTCCAGGGGAGCGCCAAAAACATTCAGTACTTC. Residues: CSARLQGSAKNIQYF. This chain uses TRBV20-1 with TRBJ2-4, with D possibly matching TRBD1 (6 bases). This CDR3 spans 15 amino acids. Germline V gives CDR1 DFQATT, CDR2 SNEGSKA (reference sequence). V was pared by 3 bases and J by 1 base, with 13 bases between.

The V gene is TRBV12-3 or TRBV12-4, the J gene TRBJ2-7; D not resolved. V was cut by 4 bases and J by 2 bases, with 12 bases left in between. The CDR3 is 14 residues long. The CDR3 sequence is CASSSVSGAYEQYF. CDR3 bases: TGTGCCAGCAGTTCGGTTTCTGGAGCCTACGAGCAGTACTTC.